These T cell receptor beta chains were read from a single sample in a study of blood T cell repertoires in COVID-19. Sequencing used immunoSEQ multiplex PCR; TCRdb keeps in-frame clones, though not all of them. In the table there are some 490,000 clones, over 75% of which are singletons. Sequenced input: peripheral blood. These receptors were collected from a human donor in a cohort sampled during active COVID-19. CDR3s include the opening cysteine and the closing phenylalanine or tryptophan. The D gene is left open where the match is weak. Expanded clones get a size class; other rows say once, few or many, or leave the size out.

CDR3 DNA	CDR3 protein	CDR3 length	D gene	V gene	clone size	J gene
TGTGCCAGTAGTATGAGCCCGAACACTGAAGCTTTCTTT	CASSMSPNTEAFF	13	NA	TRBV19	NA	TRBJ1-1
TGTGCCAGCTCTTCGAACACTGAAGCTTTCTTT	CASSSNTEAFF	11	NA	TRBV6-5	NA	TRBJ1-1
TGTGCCAGCAGCCAGAGTCAAGCGCAGGGGTTTAACAATGAGCAGTTCTTC	CASSQSQAQGFNNEQFF	17	NA	TRBV14	NA	TRBJ2-1
TGCGCCAGCAGCCTGGGGGGTTCCCACGAGCAGTACTTC	CASSLGGSHEQYF	13	NA	TRBV10-1	NA	TRBJ2-7
TGCAGCGTTGAAGAAGGGGGTCAGTTGAGCTACACCTTC	CSVEEGGQLSYTF	13	NA	TRBV29-1	NA	TRBJ1-2
TGCGCCAGCAGCGCATACTCAACCCAAGAGACCCAGTACTTC	CASSAYSTQETQYF	14	NA	TRBV5-1	few	TRBJ2-5
TGTGCCAGCAGAAGGGGAATCCAGAACACTGAAGCTTTCTTT	CASRRGIQNTEAFF	14	NA	TRBV28	NA	TRBJ1-1
TGTGCCAGTAGTATAGCCGGGACAGGAAACTACGAGCAGTACTTC	CASSIAGTGNYEQYF	15	TRBD1	TRBV19	NA	TRBJ2-7
TGCGCCAGCAGCCAAGATGAATGGGGCAGGGGCGTCTCTGAAGCTTTCTTT	CASSQDEWGRGVSEAFF	17	NA	TRBV4-1	NA	TRBJ1-1
TGCAGTGCTAGTGCCCCGGGACTAGCGAGGACCGCGAACACCGGGGAGCTGTTTTTT	CSASAPGLARTANTGELFF	19	TRBD2	TRBV20-1	NA	TRBJ2-2
TGTGCCAGCAGAGGCCGAGGAGGGAATCAGCCCCAGCATTTT	CASRGRGGNQPQHF	14	NA	TRBV28	NA	TRBJ1-5
TGTGCCAGCAGTGAAACGACAGGGAGGAACTATGGCTACACCTTC	CASSETTGRNYGYTF	15	TRBD1	TRBV2	NA	TRBJ1-2
TGTGCCAGCAGCTTAATGGCTAGCGGTTACGAGCAGTACTTC	CASSLMASGYEQYF	14	TRBD2	TRBV7-3	once	TRBJ2-7
TGTGCCAGCAGCTTAAGACAACCTCCACGCAATGAGCAGTTCTTC	CASSLRQPPRNEQFF	15	NA	TRBV7-2	NA	TRBJ2-1
TGTGCCAGCAGCGGGACAGGGGGCATCTACAATGAGCAGTTCTTC	CASSGTGGIYNEQFF	15	TRBD1	TRBV11-2	NA	TRBJ2-1
TGTGCCAGCAGTCGAGGAGAGTACAATGAGCAGTTCTTC	CASSRGEYNEQFF	13	NA	TRBV9	once	TRBJ2-1
TGTGCCAGCAGCCGTGCTCGGGGGGCGGGCACTGAAGCTTTCTTT	CASSRARGAGTEAFF	15	NA	TRBV3-1/TRBV3-2	few	TRBJ1-1
TGCAGTGCTAGAGATCGGAATGAGCAGTTCTTC	CSARDRNEQFF	11	NA	TRBV20-1	NA	TRBJ2-1
TGTGCCAGCAGCCCCCGGACAGGGGAAGGCTACACCTTC	CASSPRTGEGYTF	13	TRBD1	TRBV3-1/TRBV3-2	NA	TRBJ1-2
TGTGCCAGCAGTCTAGGGACAGGCCTAGGCTACACCTTC	CASSLGTGLGYTF	13	TRBD1	TRBV5-6	NA	TRBJ1-2
TGTGCCAGCAGTGAATGGGGGACTAGCGGGAGTTTGGTCTTC	CASSEWGTSGSLVF	14	TRBD2	TRBV25-1	NA	TRBJ2-1
TGTGCTAGCAGCTTAGCTAGCGGGAACACCGGGGAGCTGTTTTTT	CASSLASGNTGELFF	15	TRBD2	TRBV7-7	NA	TRBJ2-2
TGTGCCAGCAGTTTACCCTCCCGGGTTTACAATGAGCAGTTCTTC	CASSLPSRVYNEQFF	15	NA	TRBV28	NA	TRBJ2-1
TGTGCCTGGAGCCGGGGATCTAATGAAAAACTGTTTTTT	CAWSRGSNEKLFF	13	NA	TRBV30	NA	TRBJ1-4
TGTGCCAGCTTGGTCCTAGCGGGAGGGCCGGATACGCAGTATTTT	CASLVLAGGPDTQYF	15	TRBD2	TRBV7-2	once	TRBJ2-3
TGTGCCAGCACCCGACAGGCGGCCACCGGGGAGCTGTTTTTT	CASTRQAATGELFF	14	NA	TRBV7-9	NA	TRBJ2-2
TGTGCCAGCAGCTTGTCAGGTACCGGATCTCAGCCCCAGCATTTT	CASSLSGTGSQPQHF	15	NA	TRBV5-5	few	TRBJ1-5
TGTGCCAGCAGCTTCACAGGGAACTATGGCTACACCTTC	CASSFTGNYGYTF	13	NA	TRBV7-2	NA	TRBJ1-2
TGTGCCAGCAGCTCCAGGGCGTTTGGCACTGAAGCTTTCTTT	CASSSRAFGTEAFF	14	NA	TRBV7-2	few	TRBJ1-1
TGTGCCAGCAGCTTTGACAGGATAACTGAAGCTTTCTTT	CASSFDRITEAFF	13	NA	TRBV7-3	NA	TRBJ1-1
TGTGCCAGCAGCAAATCCGGTGGCGAGCAGTACTTC	CASSKSGGEQYF	12	NA	TRBV11-1	once	TRBJ2-7
TGTGCCAGCAGCCCCGTCGGGGGAAATCAGCCCCAGCATTTT	CASSPVGGNQPQHF	14	NA	TRBV6-5	NA	TRBJ1-5
TGTGCCAGCAGTTCCGTGACAGGGGTTGGCTACACCTTC	CASSSVTGVGYTF	13	TRBD1	TRBV6-5	few	TRBJ1-2
TGTGCCATCGGCAATACGGTCGGGGGCTACACCTTC	CAIGNTVGGYTF	12	NA	TRBV10-3	NA	TRBJ1-2
TGTGCCAGCAGATATAACTCCTATAATTCACCCCTCCACTTT	CASRYNSYNSPLHF	14	NA	TRBV27	NA	TRBJ1-6
TGTGCCAGCAGCTTAGGGGGTATGGGGCCTAACTATGGCTACACCTTC	CASSLGGMGPNYGYTF	16	NA	TRBV7-8	NA	TRBJ1-2
TGTGCCAGCAGCTTAGGATCGGCGGGAGGAGAGACCCAGTACTTC	CASSLGSAGGETQYF	15	TRBD2	TRBV7-2	NA	TRBJ2-5
TGTGCCAGTAGTATATCCAGCGGGATTGGGGATGAGCAGTTCTTC	CASSISSGIGDEQFF	15	TRBD2	TRBV19	NA	TRBJ2-1
TGTGCCAGCAGCTTAAGGAGATTTCAGAACACTGAAGCTTTCTTT	CASSLRRFQNTEAFF	15	NA	TRBV13	few	TRBJ1-1
TGTGCCAGCAGCGTGCAGGGTGTGGACACTGAAGCTTTCTTT	CASSVQGVDTEAFF	14	NA	TRBV9	NA	TRBJ1-1
TGTGCCAGCAGCTTACTAGGGGTGTCCACTGAAGCTTTCTTT	CASSLLGVSTEAFF	14	NA	TRBV7-8	NA	TRBJ1-1
TGTGCCAGCTCACCCACCGGGACAGGGGGCTACGAGCAGTACTTC	CASSPTGTGGYEQYF	15	TRBD1	TRBV18	few	TRBJ2-7
TGTGCCAGCAGCCCTAACCCAGGGGGCAATGGCTACACCTTC	CASSPNPGGNGYTF	14	TRBD1	TRBV3-1/TRBV3-2	NA	TRBJ1-2